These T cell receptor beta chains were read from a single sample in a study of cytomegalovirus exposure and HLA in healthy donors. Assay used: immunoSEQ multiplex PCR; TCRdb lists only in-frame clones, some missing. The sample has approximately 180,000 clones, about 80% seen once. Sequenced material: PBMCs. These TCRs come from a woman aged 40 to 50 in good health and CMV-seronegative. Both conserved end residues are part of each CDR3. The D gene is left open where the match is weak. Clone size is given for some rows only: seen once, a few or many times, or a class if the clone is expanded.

CASSVEAVAGTEAFF,TGTGCCAGCAGCGTAGAGGCGGTGGCGGGCACTGAAGCTTTCTTT,TRBV9,.,.,TRBJ1-1
CASSPRLAGDTSTDTQYF,TGTGCCAGCAGCCCTCGACTAGCGGGAGACACTAGCACAGATACGCAGTATTTT,TRBV9,.,TRBD2,TRBJ2-3
CASSPGESEGNEQYF,TGCGCCAGCAGCCCCGGAGAGTCGGAGGGGAACGAGCAGTACTTC,TRBV4-3,few,.,TRBJ2-7
CASSPSGGETQYF,TGTGCCAGTAGTCCCTCGGGAGGGGAGACCCAGTACTTC,TRBV19,.,TRBD2,TRBJ2-5
CASSSRQGSQPQHF,TGTGCCAGCTCATCTCGACAGGGGAGCCAGCCCCAGCATTTT,TRBV18,once,TRBD1,TRBJ1-5
CASSLTGGADQPQHF,TGTGCCAGCAGCTTGACAGGGGGCGCGGATCAGCCCCAGCATTTT,TRBV7-9,.,TRBD1,TRBJ1-5
CASSEGTANEKLFF,TGTGCCAGCAGTGAGGGGACAGCTAATGAAAAACTGTTTTTT,TRBV6-1,.,TRBD1,TRBJ1-4
CASSLGLAGTADTQYF,TGTGCCAGCAGCTTAGGACTAGCGGGAACGGCAGATACGCAGTATTTT,TRBV7-2,.,TRBD2,TRBJ2-3
CASSFPGGGGELFF,TGTGCCAGCAGTTTCCCAGGGGGAGGCGGGGAGCTGTTTTTT,TRBV28,.,.,TRBJ2-2
CASSPLTGYGYTF,TGTGCCAGCAGCCCCCTTACCGGGTATGGCTACACCTTC,TRBV27,once,.,TRBJ1-2
CASSLQGMNTEAFF,TGTGCCAGCAGTTTACAGGGCATGAACACTGAAGCTTTCTTT,TRBV27,.,.,TRBJ1-1
CASSRDLTGGQETQYF,TGTGCCAGCAGCCGAGACCTCACAGGGGGCCAAGAGACCCAGTACTTC,TRBV27,.,TRBD1,TRBJ2-5
CASSILRGGWTGELFF,TGTGCCAGTAGTATATTGAGGGGAGGTTGGACCGGGGAGCTGTTTTTT,TRBV19,.,.,TRBJ2-2
CASSAGGLNTEAFF,TGTGCCAGCAGTGCAGGGGGCCTGAACACTGAAGCTTTCTTT,TRBV28,.,TRBD1,TRBJ1-1
CASSPSGQEAFF,TGTGCCAGCAGCCCCTCGGGACAAGAAGCTTTCTTT,TRBV7-3,few,.,TRBJ1-1
CASSPGRAGSYNEQFF,TGTGCCAGCTCACCAGGGCGAGCGGGCTCCTACAATGAGCAGTTCTTC,TRBV18,few,.,TRBJ2-1
CASSVSGTGGYGYTF,TGTGCCAGCAGCGTGTCCGGGACAGGGGGCTATGGCTACACCTTC,TRBV6-1,.,TRBD1,TRBJ1-2
CASSRGPPADTGELFF,TGTGCCAGCAGCCGTGGGCCTCCCGCAGACACCGGGGAGCTGTTTTTT,TRBV11-2,.,.,TRBJ2-2
CASSLDRGTVGYTF,TGTGCCAGCAGTTTGGACAGGGGAACTGTTGGCTACACCTTC,TRBV7-2,.,TRBD1,TRBJ1-2
CASSEPGQGGGGDTQYF,TGTGCCAGCAGCGAGCCGGGACAGGGGGGCGGAGGGGATACGCAGTATTTT,TRBV7-9,.,TRBD1,TRBJ2-3
CASALPGNEQFF,TGTGCCAGCGCGCTTCCTGGTAATGAGCAGTTCTTC,TRBV19,.,.,TRBJ2-1
CASSMKPQGFDEQFF,TGTGCCAGTAGTATGAAACCCCAGGGTTTTGATGAGCAGTTCTTC,TRBV19,.,.,TRBJ2-1
CASSSGLAGNEQFF,TGTGCCAGCAGTTCAGGACTAGCGGGGAATGAGCAGTTCTTC,TRBV6-6,few,TRBD2,TRBJ2-1
CASSPDQGSIGYTF,TGTGCCAGCTCACCGGATCAGGGGAGTATAGGCTACACCTTC,TRBV18,.,.,TRBJ1-2
CAWSLVYEQYF,TGTGCCTGGAGTTTAGTCTACGAGCAGTACTTC,TRBV30,.,.,TRBJ2-7
CASSRTQGLDYGYTF,TGTGCCAGCAGCCGAACTCAGGGCTTAGACTATGGCTACACCTTC,TRBV7-6,.,.,TRBJ1-2
CASSDRGNYGYTF,TGTGCCAGCAGTGACAGGGGTAACTATGGCTACACCTTC,TRBV11-3,.,TRBD1,TRBJ1-2
CASSLWGFSAPYEQYF,TGTGCCAGCAGCCTGTGGGGATTTAGCGCGCCTTACGAGCAGTACTTC,TRBV11-3,.,.,TRBJ2-7
CASSEWVGGPDGNSEQFF,TGTGCCAGCAGTGAATGGGTGGGGGGGCCTGATGGGAATAGTGAGCAGTTCTTC,TRBV25-1,.,.,TRBJ2-1
CASSEETSANEQFF,TGTGCCAGCAGTGAAGAGACTAGCGCGAATGAGCAGTTCTTC,TRBV6-4,.,TRBD2,TRBJ2-1
CASKPGTAQETQYF,TGCGCCAGCAAACCGGGAACTGCACAAGAGACCCAGTACTTC,TRBV5-1,.,.,TRBJ2-5
CASSLVLVASGRDTQYF,TGTGCCAGCAGCTTGGTATTAGTGGCTAGCGGTCGTGATACGCAGTATTTT,TRBV5-6,.,TRBD2,TRBJ2-3
CASSVEAGGHLTGELFF,TGTGCCAGCAGCGTAGAAGCAGGGGGGCACCTCACCGGGGAGCTGTTTTTT,TRBV9,once,.,TRBJ2-2
CAISGTGVTGELFF,TGTGCCATCAGTGGGACAGGGGTCACCGGGGAGCTGTTTTTT,TRBV10-3,.,TRBD1,TRBJ2-2
CASSVVTGGVNYGYTF,TGTGCCAGCAGTGTTGTTACAGGGGGTGTCAACTATGGCTACACCTTC,TRBV2,once,TRBD1,TRBJ1-2
CSVGQETQYF,TGCAGTGTCGGGCAAGAGACCCAGTACTTC,TRBV20-1,.,.,TRBJ2-5
CASSPSGNEQFF,TGTGCCAGCAGCCCTAGCGGAAATGAGCAGTTCTTC,TRBV9,.,TRBD2,TRBJ2-1
CASSESASAGELFF,TGTGCCAGCAGTGAATCAGCTTCAGCGGGGGAGCTGTTTTTT,TRBV2,.,.,TRBJ2-2
CASSLLGGPSTDTQYF,TGCGCCAGCAGCTTGCTTGGCGGCCCCAGCACAGATACGCAGTATTTT,TRBV5-1,.,.,TRBJ2-3
CASSLSTSGRVGDTQYF,TGTGCCAGCAGCTTATCTACTAGCGGGAGGGTGGGAGATACGCAGTATTTT,TRBV7-2,.,TRBD2,TRBJ2-3
CASSLARDTEAFF,TGCGCCAGCAGCTTGGCCCGGGACACTGAAGCTTTCTTT,TRBV5-1,.,.,TRBJ1-1
CASSLGQGASYEQFF,TGTGCCAGCAGCCTGGGACAGGGGGCGAGTTATGAGCAGTTCTTC,TRBV5-8,.,TRBD1,TRBJ2-1
CASSTTGLAFTKQYF,TGTGCCAGTAGTACTACGGGACTAGCGTTCACTAAGCAGTACTTC,TRBV19,.,TRBD2,TRBJ2-7
CSVETSGKKTQYF,TGCAGCGTTGAAACTAGCGGGAAAAAGACCCAGTACTTC,TRBV29-1,.,TRBD2,TRBJ2-5
CASSVGLAGGGDTQYF,TGTGCCAGCAGTGTGGGACTAGCGGGAGGAGGTGATACGCAGTATTTT,TRBV6-4,.,TRBD2,TRBJ2-3
CASIFDWPETGGDYGYTF,TGTGCCAGCATTTTTGATTGGCCCGAGACAGGGGGCGACTATGGCTACACCTTC,TRBV21-1,.,.,TRBJ1-2
CASSSRLAETQYF,TGCGCCAGCAGCTCGCGACTAGCGGAGACCCAGTACTTC,TRBV4-3,.,TRBD2,TRBJ2-5
CASSPLEGGQYF,TGTGCCAGCAGCCCGCTGGAGGGAGGGCAGTACTTC,TRBV7-6,.,.,TRBJ2-7
CASSSGGAGGYNEQFF,TGTGCCAGCAGCTCCGGTGGAGCGGGAGGTTACAATGAGCAGTTCTTC,TRBV11-3,.,TRBD2,TRBJ2-1
CASTLAGHNEQFF,TGTGCCAGCACACTAGCAGGGCACAATGAGCAGTTCTTC,TRBV2,.,.,TRBJ2-1
CASSRGRGSTDTQYF,TGTGCCAGCAGTCGAGGGAGGGGTAGCACAGATACGCAGTATTTT,TRBV6-5,few,TRBD2,TRBJ2-3
CASSGNGRGQETQYF,TGTGCCAGCAGCGGGAATGGCAGGGGACAAGAGACCCAGTACTTC,TRBV9,once,.,TRBJ2-5
CAISGRALNEQFF,TGTGCCATCAGTGGGAGGGCCTTAAATGAGCAGTTCTTC,TRBV10-3,.,.,TRBJ2-1
CASSRRGETQYF,TGTGCCAGTAGTCGGCGGGGAGAGACCCAGTACTTC,TRBV19,.,.,TRBJ2-5
CASSVGTGVLSYGYTF,TGTGCCAGCAGCGTCGGGACAGGAGTTCTAAGCTATGGCTACACCTTC,TRBV5-6,.,TRBD1,TRBJ1-2
CASSPGFDRGYEQYF,TGTGCCAGCAGCCCAGGTTTCGACAGGGGTTACGAGCAGTACTTC,TRBV9,.,TRBD1,TRBJ2-7
CAISETSGDQETQYF,TGTGCCATCAGTGAGACTAGCGGAGACCAAGAGACCCAGTACTTC,TRBV10-3,once,TRBD2,TRBJ2-5
CASSSTSTGGYGYTF,TGTGCCAGCAGCTCAACCAGCACAGGGGGCTATGGCTACACCTTC,TRBV13,.,TRBD1,TRBJ1-2
CASSLGGTGRGTEAFF,TGTGCCAGCAGCTTAGGGGGAACAGGAAGGGGAACTGAAGCTTTCTTT,TRBV7-6,.,.,TRBJ1-1
CASSLEGGSYNEQFF,TGTGCCAGCAGCTTAGAAGGGGGATCCTACAATGAGCAGTTCTTC,TRBV7-2,.,.,TRBJ2-1